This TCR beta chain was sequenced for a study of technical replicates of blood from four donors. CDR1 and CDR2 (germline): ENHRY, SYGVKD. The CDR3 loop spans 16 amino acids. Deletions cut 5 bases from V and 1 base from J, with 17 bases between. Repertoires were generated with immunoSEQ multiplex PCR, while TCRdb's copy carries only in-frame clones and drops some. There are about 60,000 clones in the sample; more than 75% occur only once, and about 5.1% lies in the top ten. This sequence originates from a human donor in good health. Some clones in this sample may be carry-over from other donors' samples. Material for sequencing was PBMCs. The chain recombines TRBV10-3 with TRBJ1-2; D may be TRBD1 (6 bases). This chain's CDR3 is CAISPGPLGGNYGYTF. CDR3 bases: TGTGCCATCAGTCCCGGGCCTCTAGGGGGTAACTATGGCTACACCTTC.